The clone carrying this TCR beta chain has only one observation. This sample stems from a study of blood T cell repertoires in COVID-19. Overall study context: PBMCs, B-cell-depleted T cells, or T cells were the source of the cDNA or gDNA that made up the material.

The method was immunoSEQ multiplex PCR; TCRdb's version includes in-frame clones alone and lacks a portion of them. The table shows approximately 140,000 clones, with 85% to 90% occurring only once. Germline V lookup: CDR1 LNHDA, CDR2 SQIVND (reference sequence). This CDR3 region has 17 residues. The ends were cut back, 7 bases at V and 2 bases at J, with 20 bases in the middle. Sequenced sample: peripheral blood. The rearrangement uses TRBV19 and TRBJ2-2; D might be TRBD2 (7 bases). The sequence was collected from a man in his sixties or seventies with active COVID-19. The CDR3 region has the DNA TGTGCCAGTAACCGTCTTGGGAGGGGGTCTAACACCGGGGAGCTGTTTTTT. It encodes CASNRLGRGSNTGELFF.